The 6 T cell receptor beta chains below all came from one sample that was sequenced in a study of blood T cell repertoires in COVID-19. The repertoire was sequenced with immunoSEQ multiplex PCR; TCRdb's copy has only in-frame clones and lacks some. Of over 120,000 clones in the sample, more than 65% were seen once. Sequencing input: peripheral blood. These receptors all stem from a man aged 55 to 70 with active or convalescent COVID-19.

The chain couples TRBV5-1 to TRBJ2-3, with a possible D match to TRBD1 (6 bases). Deletions cut 2 bases from V and 2 bases from J, with 12 bases between. Germline loops: CDR1 SGHRS, CDR2 YFSETQ. The CDR3 sequence is 15 residues long. DNA of the CDR3: TGCGCCAGCAGCTTAAACGGACAGCACACAGATACGCAGTATTTT. Amino acids: CASSLNGQHTDTQYF.

The chain carries TRBV5-1 and TRBJ1-1; D gene unclear. The CDR3 sequence is 15 residues long. CDR1 is SGHRS and CDR2 is YFSETQ in the germline V gene. Trimming cost V 4 bases and J 0 bases, with 13 bases left between them. The CDR3 loop reads CASSGGRSLNTEAFF. CDR3 sequence (DNA): TGCGCCAGCAGCGGAGGACGGAGCCTGAACACTGAAGCTTTCTTT.

The V and J genes are TRBV5-6 and TRBJ1-2, with TRBD1 as a possible D gene (5 bases). CDR1 and CDR2 (germline): SGHDT, YYEEEE. CDR3 length equals 13 residues. V was clipped by 1 base and J by 5 bases, with 9 bases between them. The CDR3 coding sequence is TGTGCCAGCAGCTTGAGACAGCTTTATGGCTACACCTTC. Encoded protein: CASSLRQLYGYTF. Using reference TRBV5-6 and TRBJ1-2 for the parts outside the CDR3, the full variable domain is DAGVTQSPTHLIKTRGQQVTLRCSPKSGHDTVSWYQQALGQGPQFIFQYYEEEERQRGNFPDRFSGHQFPNYSSELNVNALLLGDSALYLCASSLRQLYGYTFGSGTRLTVV.

In this sample, this clone turned up once. The chain combines TRBV3-1 (or the pseudogene TRBV3-2) with TRBJ1-2; TRBD1 might be the D (5 bases). V was cut by 4 bases and J by 3 bases, with 12 bases left in between. The CDR3 extends over 14 amino acids. Germline CDR1 and CDR2: LGHDT and YNNKEL (reference sequence). The CDR3 coding sequence is TGTGCCAGCAGCCCTGCGGCACAGGACTATGGCTACACCTTC. The encoded protein is CASSPAAQDYGYTF.

V is TRBV14 and J is TRBJ2-1; D possibly corresponds to TRBD1 (5 bases). The germline V gene has CDR1 SGHDN and CDR2 FVKESK. The CDR3 is 15 residues long. Trimming pared 5 bases from V and 3 bases from J, leaving 14 bases between. CDR3 in DNA: TGTGCCAGCAGCTTTCAGGTAGGGGACTACAATGAGCAGTTCTTC. Protein: CASSFQVGDYNEQFF.

The chain uses TRBV9 and TRBJ1-1; D uncertain. CDR1 and CDR2 (germline): SGDLS, YYNGEE. The CDR3 is 13 residues long. V lost 4 bases and J lost 1, with 8 bases in between. The CDR3 DNA is TGTGCCAGCAGCCGACCGGGGAACACTGAAGCTTTCTTT. Its translation is CASSRPGNTEAFF.